This entry lists 15 T cell receptor beta chains sequenced from one sample in a study of blood T cell repertoires in COVID-19. Libraries were prepared by immunoSEQ multiplex PCR; TCRdb keeps only in-frame clonotypes and omits some of them. The sample has some 50,000 clones, around 83% seen once. Sequenced material: PBMCs or T cells enriched from blood (not recorded which). All receptors come from a woman aged 50 to 60 who had recovered from COVID-19.

In its sample, this clone was seen once. The same CDR3 also results from other DNA sequences found in this sample. As DNA, the CDR3 is TGTGCCAGCTCACCGGGACAGCCCTATGGCTACACCTTC. The encoded protein is CASSPGQPYGYTF. The rearrangement joins TRBV18 to TRBJ1-2, with 7 positions matching TRBD1. The CDR3 covers 13 residues. After removal of 3 bases from V and 4 bases from J, the junction contained 2 bases not matched to a gene. CDR1 and CDR2 from the germline V gene are KGHSH and LQKENI.

CDR3 amino acids: CASSADRGRSPLHF. In DNA, the CDR3 is TGTGCCAGCAGCGCGGACAGGGGAAGATCACCCCTCCACTTT. The V and J genes are TRBV5-8 and TRBJ1-6; 9 bases are shared with TRBD1. The CDR3 has 14 amino acids. Germline loops: CDR1 SGHTS, CDR2 YDEGEE. V was pared by 4 bases and J by 10 bases, with 6 bases of the junction left unmatched.

This sequence joins TRBV19 and TRBJ2-3, with TRBD1 matching over 7 bases. CDR1 LNHDA and CDR2 SQIVND come from the germline V gene (reference sequence). Losses at the gene ends were 3 bases for V and 4 bases for J; bases not matched to a gene: 10. The CDR3 consists of 16 residues. CDR3 sequence: CASSIFTGASSDTQYF. The CDR3 coding sequence is TGTGCCAGTAGTATTTTCACAGGGGCATCATCAGATACGCAGTATTTT.

J is TRBJ2-7 and V is TRBV7-2; 10 bases align to TRBD2. The CDR3 is made up of 17 amino acids. The germline V gene has CDR1 SGHTA and CDR2 FQGNSA. The ends lost 1 base at V and 4 bases at J; junction bases unmatched: 10. CDR3 in DNA: TGTGCCAGCAGCTTAGTAGCTCCTAGCGGGAGCCAATACGAGCAGTACTTC. Its protein is CASSLVAPSGSQYEQYF.

The V and J genes are TRBV6-5 and TRBJ1-1; D uncertain. Germline lookup yields CDR1 MNHEY and CDR2 SVGAGI. This CDR3 is 13 amino acids long. The germline V and J ends were trimmed by 8 bases and 3 bases, with 13 bases remaining between them. The CDR3 DNA sequence: TGTGCCAGCTGTCGGGAAGCACACACTGAAGCTTTCTTT. Protein sequence: CASCREAHTEAFF.

Only one count was recorded for this clone. The chain is built from TRBV18 and TRBJ1-1, with D perhaps matching TRBD1 (6 bases). The CDR3 is made up of 15 amino acids. Per the germline V gene, CDR1 is KGHSH and CDR2 is LQKENI. V was shortened by 2 bases and J by 5 bases, with 15 bases between the two germline ends. This chain's CDR3 is CASSPTQGKGTEAFF. The CDR3 region has the DNA TGTGCCAGCTCACCAACACAGGGTAAGGGTACTGAAGCTTTCTTT.

The CDR3 nucleotides read TGTGCCAGCAGCCCGGCCCCGGCGGACACCGGGGAGCTGTTTTTT. It yields the protein CASSPAPADTGELFF. The gene calls are TRBV6-2 or TRBV6-3 and TRBJ2-2; D remains ambiguous. Trimming removed 6 bases from V and 3 bases from J, with 14 bases in between. CDR3 size: 15 residues. CDR1 and CDR2 (germline): MNHEY, SVGEGT.

This sequence joins TRBV10-3 and TRBJ2-7, with D perhaps TRBD1 (5 bases). V lost 5 bases and J lost 1, with 12 bases in between. Germline V gene data show CDR1 as ENHRY and CDR2 as SYGVKD. The length of the CDR3 is 14 residues. CDR3 residues: CAISLVDRSYEQYF. CDR3 nucleotide sequence: TGTGCCATCAGTCTGGTTGACAGATCCTACGAGCAGTACTTC.

The J gene is TRBJ2-7, the V gene TRBV5-6; TRBD1 aligns across 7 bases. Trimming cost V 1 base and J 6 bases; bases outside gene matches: 4. CDR1 and CDR2 (germline): SGHDT, YYEEEE. The CDR3 loop spans 13 amino acids. The CDR3 loop reads CASSLTGAAEQYF. The CDR3 nucleotides read TGTGCCAGCAGCTTGACAGGGGCAGCCGAGCAGTACTTC.

A few counts support this clone. The chain has TRBV9 and TRBJ2-7; 9 nucleotides agree with TRBD2. Germline lookup yields CDR1 SGDLS and CDR2 YYNGEE. The V and J ends lost 4 bases and 3 bases, in that order; junction bases with no gene match: 5. This CDR3 is built from 14 residues. The CDR3 nucleotides are TGTGCCAGCAGCCCGACGACTAGCGGCTACGAGCAGTACTTC. Amino acids: CASSPTTSGYEQYF.

The rearrangement uses TRBV13 and TRBJ2-3, with a possible D match to TRBD2 (6 bases). The CDR3 is 14 amino acids. Germline CDR1 and CDR2: PRHDT and FYEKMQ (reference sequence). The ends were cut back, 5 bases at V and 3 bases at J, with 12 bases in the middle. Written as DNA, the CDR3 is TGTGCCAGCAGCCGATACGGGGGAACAGATACGCAGTATTTT. It translates to CASSRYGGTDTQYF. The variable domain in full, completed from reference TRBV13 and TRBJ2-3, reads AAGVIQSPRHLIKEKRETATLKCYPIPRHDTVYWYQQGPGQDPQFLISFYEKMQSDKGSIPDRFSAQQFSDYHSELNMSSLELGDSALYFCASSRYGGTDTQYFGPGTRLTVL.

The chain has TRBV19 and TRBJ1-2; 9 bases fit TRBD1. Germline-derived CDR1 and CDR2 are LNHDA and SQIVND (reference sequence). J gave up 3 bases and V 8 bases, and 7 bases lay outside the gene matches. This CDR3 is 14 amino acids long. The DNA of the CDR3 is TGTGCCAGTTCCGGGACAGGGATAGACTATGGCTACACCTTC. It specifies CASSGTGIDYGYTF.

The rearrangement uses TRBV27 and TRBJ2-6, with 8 positions matching TRBD2. CDR1 is MNHEY and CDR2 is SMNVEV in the germline V gene (reference sequence). The CDR3 spans 18 residues. J was trimmed by 1 base and V by 7 bases; bases with no gene match: 12. The CDR3 nucleotides are TGTGCCAGCACCAAACCCCCGGGAGGGCCTTCTGGGGCCAACGTCCTGACTTTC. Encoded protein: CASTKPPGGPSGANVLTF.

The gene calls are TRBV28 and TRBJ2-5, with 12 nucleotides matching TRBD2. The V gene's germline CDR1 is MDHEN and CDR2 SYDVKM. The junction had 5 bases not matched to a gene; V was cut back by 6 bases and J by 6 bases. The CDR3 spans 14 residues. DNA for the CDR3: TGTGCCAGCAGGACTAGCGGGAGTGGGAAGACCCAGTACTTC. Its translation is CASRTSGSGKTQYF.

The chain links TRBV28 to TRBJ2-2; TRBD2 agrees at 13 bases. The CDR3 is 17 residues long. Unmatched junction bases numbered 7, after V lost 9 bases and J lost 0 bases. The germline V gene encodes CDR1 MDHEN and CDR2 SYDVKM. CDR3 protein: CASSGLAGFANTGELFF. The CDR3 coding sequence is TGTGCCAGTTCGGGACTAGCGGGGTTCGCGAACACCGGGGAGCTGTTTTTT.